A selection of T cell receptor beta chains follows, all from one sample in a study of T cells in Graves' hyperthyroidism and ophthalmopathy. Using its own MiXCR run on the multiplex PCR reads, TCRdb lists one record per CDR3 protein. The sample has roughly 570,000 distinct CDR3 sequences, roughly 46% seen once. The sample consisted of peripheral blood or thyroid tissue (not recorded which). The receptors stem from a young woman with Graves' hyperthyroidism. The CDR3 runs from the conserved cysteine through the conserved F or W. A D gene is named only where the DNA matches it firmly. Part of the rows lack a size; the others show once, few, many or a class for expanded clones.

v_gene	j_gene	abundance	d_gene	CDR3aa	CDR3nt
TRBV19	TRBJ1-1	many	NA	CASRPGTPNTEAFF	TGTGCCAGTAGACCCGGGACACCGAACACTGAAGCTTTCTTT
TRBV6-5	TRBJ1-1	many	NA	CASRRPVGTEAFF	TGTGCCAGCAGAAGACCCGTTGGCACTGAAGCTTTCTTT
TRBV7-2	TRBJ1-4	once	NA	CASTWTAFNEKLFF	TGTGCCAGCACCTGGACAGCCTTTAATGAAAAACTGTTTTTT
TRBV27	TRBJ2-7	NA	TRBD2	CASSSAGEYEQYF	TGTGCCAGCAGTTCAGCGGGAGAATACGAGCAGTACTTC
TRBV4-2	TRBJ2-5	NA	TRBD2	CASSHQLAGAKRTQYF	TGTGCCAGCAGCCACCAACTAGCGGGAGCCAAGAGGACCCAGTACTTC
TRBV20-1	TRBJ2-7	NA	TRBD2	CSAATSGRALEQYF	TGCAGTGCTGCGACTAGCGGGAGGGCCTTAGAGCAGTACTTC
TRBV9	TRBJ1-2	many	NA	CASSVFGQGNIYGYTF	TGTGCCAGCAGCGTATTTGGGCAGGGCAATATCTATGGCTACACCTTC
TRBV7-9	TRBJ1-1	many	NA	CASSLSTVGTEAFF	TGTGCCAGCAGCTTATCCACAGTGGGCACTGAAGCTTTCTTT
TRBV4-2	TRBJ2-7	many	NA	CASSQGVAADSYEQYF	TGTGCCAGCAGCCAAGGGGTAGCGGCAGACTCCTACGAGCAGTACTTC
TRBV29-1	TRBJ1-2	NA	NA	CSVDEGNGYTF	TGCAGCGTTGACGAGGGGAATGGCTACACCTTC
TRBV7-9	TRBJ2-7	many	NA	CASSSGPLIGEQYF	TGTGCCAGCAGCTCTGGACCACTGATCGGCGAGCAGTACTTC